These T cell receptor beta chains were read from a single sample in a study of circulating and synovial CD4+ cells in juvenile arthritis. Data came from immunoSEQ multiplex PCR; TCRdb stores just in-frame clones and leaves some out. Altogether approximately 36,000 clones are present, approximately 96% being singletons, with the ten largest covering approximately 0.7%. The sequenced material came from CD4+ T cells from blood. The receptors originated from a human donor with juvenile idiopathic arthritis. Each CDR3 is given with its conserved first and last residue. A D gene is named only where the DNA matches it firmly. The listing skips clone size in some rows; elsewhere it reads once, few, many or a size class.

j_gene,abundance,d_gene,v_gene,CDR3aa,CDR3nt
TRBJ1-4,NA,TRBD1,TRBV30,CAWSPRGPLGQLFF,TGTGCCTGGTCACCGAGGGGGCCCTTGGGTCAACTGTTTTTT
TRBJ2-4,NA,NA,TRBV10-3,CAISADGGAGKNIQYF,TGTGCCATCAGTGCGGATGGGGGGGCCGGCAAAAACATTCAGTACTTC
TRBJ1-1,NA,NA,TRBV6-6,CASSTNPGGEAFF,TGTGCCAGCAGTACCAACCCGGGGGGGGAAGCTTTCTTT
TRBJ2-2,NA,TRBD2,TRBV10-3,CAISPTSGGDFGELFF,TGTGCCATCAGCCCTACTAGCGGGGGGGACTTCGGGGAGCTGTTTTTT
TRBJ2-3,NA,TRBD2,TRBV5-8,CASSIGLAGGTDTQYF,TGTGCCAGCAGCATCGGACTAGCGGGGGGCACAGATACGCAGTATTTT
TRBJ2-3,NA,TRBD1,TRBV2,CASRADRGPTDTQYF,TGTGCCAGCAGGGCAGACAGGGGACCCACAGATACGCAGTATTTT
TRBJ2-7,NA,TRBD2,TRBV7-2,CASSKTSGGHYEQYF,TGTGCCAGCAGCAAGACTAGCGGGGGACACTACGAGCAGTACTTC
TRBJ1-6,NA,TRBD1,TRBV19,CASSMGQGVNNSPLHF,TGTGCCAGTAGTATGGGACAGGGTGTAAACAATTCACCCCTCCACTTT
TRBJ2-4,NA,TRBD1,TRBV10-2,CASTPGTGRAKNIQYF,TGCGCCAGTACCCCGGGGACAGGGAGGGCCAAAAACATTCAGTACTTC
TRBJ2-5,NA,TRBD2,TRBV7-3,CASSPRTSDQETQYF,TGTGCCAGCAGCCCAAGGACTAGCGACCAAGAGACCCAGTACTTC
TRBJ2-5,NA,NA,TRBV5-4,CASSLAGRSGSETQYF,TGTGCCAGCAGCTTGGCCGGTCGTTCGGGTAGTGAGACCCAGTACTTC
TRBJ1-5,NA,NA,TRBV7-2,CASSSDQGFNQPQHF,TGTGCCAGCAGCTCCGATCAGGGATTCAATCAGCCCCAGCATTTT
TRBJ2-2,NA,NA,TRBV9,CASSVTLLNTGELFF,TGTGCCAGCAGCGTAACCCTATTGAATACCGGGGAGCTGTTTTTT
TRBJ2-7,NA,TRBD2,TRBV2,CASTYLAGIPYEQYF,TGTGCCAGCACATATCTAGCGGGGATTCCCTACGAGCAGTACTTC
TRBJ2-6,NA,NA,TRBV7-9,CASREQGVPGANVLTF,TGTGCCAGCAGGGAACAAGGGGTACCTGGGGCCAACGTCCTGACTTTC
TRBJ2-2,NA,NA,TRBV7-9,CASSERGGLTTGELFF,TGTGCCAGCAGCGAAAGGGGGGGTCTTACGACCGGGGAGCTGTTTTTT
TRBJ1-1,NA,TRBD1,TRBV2,CASSEDRVTEAFF,TGTGCCAGCAGTGAGGACAGGGTCACTGAAGCTTTCTTT
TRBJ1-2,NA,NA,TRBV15,CATSRERTSLANYGYTF,TGTGCCACCAGCAGAGAGAGGACAAGCCTCGCTAACTATGGCTACACCTTC
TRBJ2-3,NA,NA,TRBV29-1,CSVGAGGTDTQYF,TGCAGCGTTGGGGCAGGGGGCACAGATACGCAGTATTTT
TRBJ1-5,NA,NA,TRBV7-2,CASSLQQGTNQPQHF,TGTGCCAGCAGCTTACAACAGGGAACAAATCAGCCCCAGCATTTT
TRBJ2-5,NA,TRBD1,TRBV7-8,CASSLWTGGSETQYF,TGTGCCAGCAGCTTGTGGACAGGGGGGTCAGAGACCCAGTACTTC
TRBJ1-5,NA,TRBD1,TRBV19,CASSSTGGARQPQHF,TGTGCCAGTAGTTCGACAGGGGGCGCGAGGCAGCCCCAGCATTTT
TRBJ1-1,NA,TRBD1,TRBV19,CASSNDRGLRNTEAFF,TGTGCCAGTAGTAACGACAGGGGGCTGCGGAACACTGAAGCTTTCTTT
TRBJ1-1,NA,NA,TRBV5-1,CASSSQVSGVDTEAFF,TGCGCCAGCAGCTCCCAGGTTTCAGGGGTAGACACTGAAGCTTTCTTT
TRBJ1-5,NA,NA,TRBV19,CASSIDRGRGNQPQHF,TGTGCCAGTAGTATAGATCGAGGGCGGGGCAATCAGCCCCAGCATTTT
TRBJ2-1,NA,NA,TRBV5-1,CASSLNYNEQFF,TGCGCCAGCAGCCTAAACTACAATGAGCAGTTCTTC
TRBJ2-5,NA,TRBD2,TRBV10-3,CAISRGGAGETQYF,TGTGCCATCAGTCGCGGGGGGGCAGGGGAGACCCAGTACTTC
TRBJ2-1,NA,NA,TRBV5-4,CASSARGYNEQFF,TGTGCCAGCAGCGCACGGGGGTACAATGAGCAGTTCTTC
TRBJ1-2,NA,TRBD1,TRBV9,CASSFRDRGAEGYTF,TGTGCCAGCAGCTTCCGGGACAGGGGGGCGGAGGGCTACACCTTC
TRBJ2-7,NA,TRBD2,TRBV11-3,CASSPIGGSGEQYF,TGTGCCAGCAGCCCCATCGGGGGGTCGGGGGAGCAGTACTTC
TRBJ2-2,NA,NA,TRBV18,CASSTGTRNTGELFF,TGTGCCAGCTCAACCGGGACACGGAACACCGGGGAGCTGTTTTTT
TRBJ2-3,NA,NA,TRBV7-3,CASSLSRTDTQYF,TGTGCCAGCAGCTTAAGTCGGACAGATACGCAGTATTTT
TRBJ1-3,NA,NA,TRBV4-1,CASSQDGRAVGNTIYF,TGCGCCAGCAGCCAAGATGGGAGGGCGGTAGGAAACACCATATATTTT
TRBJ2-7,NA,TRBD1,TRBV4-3,CASSQDGTGVPYEQYF,TGCGCCAGCAGCCAAGACGGGACAGGGGTACCCTACGAGCAGTACTTC
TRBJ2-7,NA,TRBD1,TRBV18,CASSGTGVSYEQYF,TGTGCCAGCTCAGGTACAGGGGTGTCCTACGAGCAGTACTTC
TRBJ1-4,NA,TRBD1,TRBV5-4,CASSGGTEFNEKLFF,TGTGCCAGCAGCGGGGGGACAGAGTTTAATGAAAAACTGTTTTTT
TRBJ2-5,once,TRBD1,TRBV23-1,CASSPGQGMEETQYF,TGCGCCAGCAGTCCGGGACAGGGTATGGAAGAGACCCAGTACTTC
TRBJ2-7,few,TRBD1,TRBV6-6,CASSRRDRGSEQYF,TGTGCCAGCAGTAGAAGGGACAGGGGAAGCGAGCAGTACTTC
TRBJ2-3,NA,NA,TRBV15,CATSSRGTIPSDTQYF,TGTGCCACCAGCAGCAGGGGAACAATCCCATCAGATACGCAGTATTTT
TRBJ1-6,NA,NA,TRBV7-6,CASSLEVEGASDSPLHF,TGTGCCAGCAGCTTAGAGGTGGAAGGGGCATCGGATTCCCCCCTCCACTTT
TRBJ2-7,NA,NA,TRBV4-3,CASSQDDTYEQYF,TGCGCCAGCAGCCAAGACGACACCTACGAGCAGTACTTC
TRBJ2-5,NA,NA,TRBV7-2,CASSSRTEETQYF,TGTGCCAGCAGCTCCCGGACAGAAGAGACCCAGTACTTC
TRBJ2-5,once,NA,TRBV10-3,CAISDREETQYF,TGTGCCATCAGTGACAGGGAAGAGACCCAGTACTTC
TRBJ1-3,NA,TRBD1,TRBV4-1,CASSRPTGGKSGNTIYF,TGCGCCAGCAGCCGCCCTACAGGGGGCAAGTCTGGAAACACCATATATTTT
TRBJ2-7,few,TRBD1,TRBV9,CASSVPGGEQYF,TGTGCCAGCAGCGTACCAGGGGGCGAGCAGTACTTC
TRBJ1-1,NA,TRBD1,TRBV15,CATSRKGARAEAFF,TGTGCCACCAGTAGAAAGGGGGCGCGTGCCGAAGCTTTCTTT